The rows below give T cell receptor beta chains drawn from one sample of a study of blood T cell repertoires in COVID-19. Sequencing was performed with immunoSEQ multiplex PCR; in TCRdb, only in-frame clones are kept and a portion is missing. The sample holds around 180,000 clones, about 85% seen once. The sample comprised peripheral blood. The origin of the receptors is a man between 65 and 85 years old with active or convalescent COVID-19. CDR3s include the opening cysteine and the closing phenylalanine or tryptophan. The order of the fields is J gene, V gene, CDR3 length, D gene, clone size, CDR3 DNA, CDR3 protein. A D gene is named only where the DNA matches it firmly. Not every row has a clone size; where given, it reads once, few, many or a size class.

TRBJ1-3 TRBV5-5 16 TRBD1 . TGTGCCAGCAGCCCGGACCCGGGACAGGCTGGAAACACCATATATTTT CASSPDPGQAGNTIYF
TRBJ1-5 TRBV10-3 13 TRBD1 . TGTGCCATCAGGGGACAGGGAGACCAGCCCCAGCATTTT CAIRGQGDQPQHF
TRBJ2-1 TRBV12-3/TRBV12-4 13 . . TGTGCCAGCAGCTCAGGGGTTTCAGATGAGCAGTTCTTC CASSSGVSDEQFF
TRBJ1-5 TRBV2 14 . . TGTGCCAGCAGTGAAGTTACATCAAATCAGCCCCAGCATTTT CASSEVTSNQPQHF
TRBJ2-1 TRBV4-3 15 TRBD2 . TGCGCCAGCAGGCCCACTAGCGTCTCCTACAATGAGCAGTTCTTC CASRPTSVSYNEQFF
TRBJ1-2 TRBV28 14 TRBD1 . TGTGCCAGTATAACAGGGGGCGCGGGATATGGCTACACCTTC CASITGGAGYGYTF
TRBJ2-7 TRBV6-5 15 TRBD1 once TGTGCCAGCATCTCGGACAGGGAAAGCTCCTACGAGCAGTACTTC CASISDRESSYEQYF
TRBJ2-1 TRBV27 13 . few TGTGCCAGCAGGGAACTAGGAGACAATGAGCAGTTCTTC CASRELGDNEQFF
TRBJ2-5 TRBV28 16 TRBD2 . TGTGCCAGCAGTTTACCGACTAGCGGGGGGGTGGAGACCCAGTACTTC CASSLPTSGGVETQYF
TRBJ1-1 TRBV3-1/TRBV3-2 16 TRBD1 . TGTGCCAGCAGCCAAGAGGGGACCTTTACAGGGGGTGAAGCTTTCTTT CASSQEGTFTGGEAFF
TRBJ1-1 TRBV29-1 13 . . TGCAGCGGGAGGATAGGAATGAACACTGAAGCTTTCTTT CSGRIGMNTEAFF
TRBJ2-3 TRBV12-3/TRBV12-4 13 TRBD2 . TGTGCCAGTCAGCGGGGGGCAGTAGATACGCAGTATTTT CASQRGAVDTQYF
TRBJ2-7 TRBV11-2 12 . . TGTGCCAGCAGCTTAGCCGGTTACGAGCAGTACTTC CASSLAGYEQYF
TRBJ2-1 TRBV12-3/TRBV12-4 13 . . TGTGCCAGCAGTTCTCAGGGTTATAATGAGCAGTTCTTC CASSSQGYNEQFF
TRBJ2-7 TRBV6-5 14 . . TGTGCCAGCAGTTACTTCGGCGGGCCGGGGGAGCAGTACTTC CASSYFGGPGEQYF
TRBJ1-5 TRBV5-1 13 . . TGCGCCAGCAGCTTGGACAGGGATCAGCCCCAGCATTTT CASSLDRDQPQHF
TRBJ2-1 TRBV13 14 . . TGTGCCAGCAGCTTTCGTAGCGGCTACAATGAGCAGTTCTTC CASSFRSGYNEQFF
TRBJ1-2 TRBV10-3 13 TRBD1 . TGTGCCATCGAGGGACAGGGCTCTGGTGGCTACACCTTC CAIEGQGSGGYTF
TRBJ2-1 TRBV7-2 15 . . TGTGCCAGCAGCTTGGAGGGGATGATTGCCAATGAGCAGTTCTTC CASSLEGMIANEQFF
TRBJ2-7 TRBV9 17 TRBD1 . TGTGCCAGCAGCCCGAATTCCGGGACAGAAAACTCCTACGAGCAGTACTTC CASSPNSGTENSYEQYF
TRBJ1-2 TRBV6-2/TRBV6-3 18 TRBD1 . TGTGCCAGCAGTTCCGAACGGGACAGGGCCCAAACACGCTATGGCTACACCTTC CASSSERDRAQTRYGYTF
TRBJ2-2 TRBV5-4 14 . . TGTGCCAGCAGCTTGATTCGAGATGCCGGGGAGCTGTTTTTT CASSLIRDAGELFF
TRBJ2-3 TRBV11-3 14 . few TGTGCCAGCAGCTTAGGCCAGAACACAGATACGCAGTATTTT CASSLGQNTDTQYF
TRBJ2-1 TRBV14 16 TRBD2 . TGTGCCAGCAGCCCTAGGACTAGCGGGACTAATCATGAGCAGTTCTTC CASSPRTSGTNHEQFF
TRBJ2-1 TRBV5-4 14 TRBD2 . TGTGCCAGCAGCTGGACTAGCGGGGAGGATGAGCAGTTCTTC CASSWTSGEDEQFF
TRBJ1-2 TRBV3-1/TRBV3-2 15 . . TGTGCCAGCAGCCGCCAGGACAGCGCTAACTATGGCTACACCTTC CASSRQDSANYGYTF
TRBJ1-5 TRBV4-3 15 . once TGCGCCAGCAGCCAAGCTTCAGGGGGCAATCAGCCCCAGCATTTT CASSQASGGNQPQHF
TRBJ2-2 TRBV24-1 13 . . TGTGCCACCACTGACAAGAACACCGGGGAGCTGTTTTTT CATTDKNTGELFF
TRBJ2-7 TRBV19 16 . . TGTGCCAGTAGTATGGCACCGGACACGCGCTACTACGAGCAGTACTTC CASSMAPDTRYYEQYF
TRBJ2-1 TRBV24-1 17 TRBD1 . TGTGCCACCAGTGACAGCCCGGGACAGAGCTCCTACAATGAGCAGTTCTTC CATSDSPGQSSYNEQFF
TRBJ1-5 TRBV10-2 14 . . TGCGCCAGCAGTGAATCCAGGGGAGATCAGCCCCAGCATTTT CASSESRGDQPQHF
TRBJ1-5 TRBV15 19 TRBD1 . TGTGCCACCAGCAGTCGAACCGGGACAGGGAGCGATGAGAATCAGCCCCAGCATTTT CATSSRTGTGSDENQPQHF
TRBJ1-4 TRBV18 18 . . TGTGCCAGCTCACCCCACGGCTCGATTGGGGGCTCTAATGAAAAACTGTTTTTT CASSPHGSIGGSNEKLFF
TRBJ2-1 TRBV27 15 . . TGTGCCAGCAGTTTAAGGTCTAGCTCCTACAATGAGCAGTTCTTC CASSLRSSSYNEQFF
TRBJ2-5 TRBV5-1 19 TRBD1 . TGCGCCAGCAGCTCCCGATCGACGACAGGGGGCGTAGGGTTGGAGACCCAGTACTTC CASSSRSTTGGVGLETQYF
TRBJ2-3 TRBV7-2 15 . . TGTGCCAGCAGCGCCGACAGGCCACGCACAGATACGCAGTATTTT CASSADRPRTDTQYF
TRBJ2-2 TRBV4-1 16 . . TGCGCCAGCAGATTATCCCCTCTGTCGCGCACCGGGGAGCTGTTTTTT CASRLSPLSRTGELFF
TRBJ2-5 TRBV7-2 15 TRBD1 once TGTGCCAGCAGCTGGACAGGGTGGGGAAGGGAGACCCAGTACTTC CASSWTGWGRETQYF
TRBJ1-6 TRBV19 15 . . TGTGCCAGTAGACCGCAGGGCCTTCAAAATTCACCCCTCCACTTT CASRPQGLQNSPLHF
TRBJ2-7 TRBV18 15 . . TGTGCCAGCTCCCGTGCCGGGACACCAAGGGGCGAGCAGTACTTC CASSRAGTPRGEQYF
TRBJ2-1 TRBV6-1 17 . . TGTGCCAGCAGTGAAGTGCCCGGGGGCGGGAGCTACAATGAGCAGTTCTTC CASSEVPGGGSYNEQFF
TRBJ2-1 TRBV3-1/TRBV3-2 15 . . TGTGCCAGCAGCCAGGACCGGGATCTAAACAATGAGCAGTTCTTC CASSQDRDLNNEQFF